Below are 14 T cell receptor beta chains sequenced from a single sample in a study of beta chain features in type 1 diabetes. The isolated RNA, all of it, was reverse transcribed, so expressed TCRB transcripts were what got sequenced. Libraries were prepared by immunoSEQ multiplex PCR; TCRdb keeps only in-frame clonotypes and omits some of them. The table lists tens of thousands of clones, approximately 57% of them singletons. Points from the study as a whole: Shorter TCRB CDR3s, moderately but significantly so, were found in Type 1 diabetes patients in all four CD4+ subsets.

Their target antigens are unknown. The source material was stem cell memory CD4+ T cells from blood. These receptors were collected from a young man with type 1 diabetes.

CDR3 in DNA: TGTGCCAGCAGCTTAGCTTCAGCAGATACGCAGTATTTT. It codes for CASSLASADTQYF. The chain has TRBV7-9 and TRBJ2-3; D call uncertain. CDR1 is SEHNR, CDR2 FQNEAQ, per germline (reference sequence). CDR3 size: 13 residues. Between the trimmed V and J ends, which lost 0 bases and 4 bases, there was a span of 5 bases.

The chain couples TRBV7-2 to TRBJ2-3; TRBD2 matches 12 bases. V lost 5 bases to trimming and J lost 5 bases; unmatched junction nucleotides: 2. The length of the CDR3 is 14 residues. Germline V gives CDR1 SGHTA, CDR2 FQGNSA. The CDR3 bases are TGTGCCAGCAGCCTGGGACTAGCGGGAGATACGCAGTATTTT. Translated, it gives CASSLGLAGDTQYF.

This clone has only a few counts. The chain recombines TRBV19 with TRBJ2-3; 9 nucleotides match TRBD2. Unmatched junction bases numbered 7, after V lost 4 bases and J lost 2 bases. This CDR3 is built from 16 residues. From germline, CDR1 is LNHDA and CDR2 SQIVND (reference sequence). CDR3 in DNA: TGTGCCAGTAGTAAGCGAGCGGGAGGTTCCACAGATACGCAGTATTTT. This encodes CASSKRAGGSTDTQYF.

The rearrangement uses TRBV2 and TRBJ2-7; D possibly corresponds to TRBD1 (6 bases). Deletions cut 7 bases from V and 3 bases from J, with 13 bases between. This CDR3 comprises 13 residues. The germline V gene has CDR1 SNHLY and CDR2 FYNNEI. The CDR3 nucleotides are TGTGCCAGCAAACCAGGGGCAGGCTACGAGCAGTACTTC. It codes for CASKPGAGYEQYF.

The chain combines TRBV28 with TRBJ1-5; no reliable D call. The CDR3 consists of 15 residues. Germline assignment: CDR1 MDHEN and CDR2 SYDVKM. V was clipped by 6 bases and J by 5 bases, with 17 bases between them. CDR3 in amino acids: CASREHQQRDQPQHF. In nucleotides, the CDR3 is TGTGCCAGCAGAGAACACCAACAGAGGGATCAGCCCCAGCATTTT.

The chain combines TRBV18 with TRBJ1-5; TRBD1 is a possible D gene (5 bases). CDR3 length equals 13 residues. Trimming stripped 3 bases from V and 6 bases from J, with 9 bases between. CDR1 is KGHSH and CDR2 is LQKENI in the germline V gene. CDR3 protein: CASSPQGGQPQHF. The CDR3 DNA follows: TGTGCCAGCTCACCCCAGGGCGGTCAGCCCCAGCATTTT.

V is TRBV5-5 and J is TRBJ1-2, with 7 positions matching TRBD1. CDR1 is SGHKS, CDR2 YYEKEE, per germline (reference sequence). V was pared by 4 bases and J by 8 bases, with 20 bases of the junction left unmatched. The CDR3 is 17 residues long. CDR3 in amino acids: CASSPTIMDRRWYGYTF. CDR3 nucleotide sequence: TGTGCCAGCAGCCCAACCATCATGGACAGGAGGTGGTACGGCTACACCTTC.

The DNA for the CDR3 is TGTGCCAGCAGTTACTCCGGGACTAGCGGCTACGAGCAGTACTTC. It specifies CASSYSGTSGYEQYF. The chain carries TRBV6-5 and TRBJ2-7; TRBD2 aligns across 11 bases. The J segment lost 3 bases and the V segment lost 0 bases, leaving 1 base of the junction unmatched. This CDR3 spans 15 amino acids. From germline, CDR1 is MNHEY and CDR2 SVGAGI.

V usage is TRBV15 and J usage is TRBJ1-5, with D maybe TRBD1 (6 bases). The germline V gene has CDR1 LNHNV and CDR2 YYDKDF (reference sequence). The length of the CDR3 is 18 residues. V dropped 5 bases and J dropped 2 bases, with 22 bases sitting between them. CDR3 DNA sequence: TGTGCCACCAGCCCCGGTGGGGGCACTCCGGTTGGCAATCAGCCCCAGCATTTT. It specifies CATSPGGGTPVGNQPQHF. The full variable domain, its missing parts supplied by reference TRBV15 and TRBJ1-5, is DAMVIQNPRYQVTQFGKPVTLSCSQTLNHNVMYWYQQKSSQAPKLLFHYYDKDFNNEADTPDNFQSRRPNTSFCFLDIRSPGLGDTAMYLCATSPGGGTPVGNQPQHFGDGTRLSIL.

The chain carries TRBV7-9 and TRBJ2-5; D may be TRBD1 (6 bases). There are 14 residues in the CDR3. Germline loops: CDR1 SEHNR, CDR2 FQNEAQ (reference sequence). V lost 3 bases and J lost 0, with 8 bases in between. The CDR3: CASSFNRDQETQYF. The CDR3 nucleotides read TGTGCCAGCAGCTTTAACAGGGACCAAGAGACCCAGTACTTC.

This chain uses TRBV18 with TRBJ1-5; 7 bases line up with TRBD1. The germline CDR1 and CDR2 sequences are KGHSH and LQKENI. The CDR3 runs to 14 residues. Trimming took 6 bases from V and 4 from J; bases not matched to a gene: 6. CDR3 in amino acids: CASSQGDGNQPQHF. CDR3 sequence (DNA): TGTGCCAGCTCTCAGGGGGACGGGAATCAGCCCCAGCATTTT.

The rearrangement joins TRBV6-6 to TRBJ2-5; weak D call: TRBD2 (6 bases). Germline V lookup: CDR1 MNHNY, CDR2 SVGAGI (reference sequence). The CDR3 runs to 13 residues. V dropped 4 bases and J dropped 3 bases, with 9 bases sitting between them. For the CDR3, the DNA is TGTGCCAGCAGTTGGAGGGTAGAAGAGACCCAGTACTTC. As protein: CASSWRVEETQYF.

This clone showed up just a few times. Other DNA variants within this sample encode the same CDR3. The rearrangement links TRBV18 to TRBJ1-5; unclear D gene. Germline CDR1 KGHSH, CDR2 LQKENI. This CDR3 is 13 amino acids long. Trimming pared 2 bases from V and 2 bases from J, leaving 4 bases between. In DNA form, the CDR3 reads TGTGCCAGCTCACCAGCAGGCAATCAGCCCCAGCATTTT. Translated, it gives CASSPAGNQPQHF.

The count of this clone is one. As DNA, the CDR3 is TGTGCCAGCTCACCACGAGCAGGGAATCGTCTCTCAAACTATGGCTACACCTTC. Its translation: CASSPRAGNRLSNYGYTF. The chain carries TRBV18 and TRBJ1-2, with D possibly TRBD1 on 5 matching bases. The CDR3 consists of 18 residues. In germline, CDR1 is KGHSH, CDR2 LQKENI. With 1 base removed from V and 2 bases from J, the gap between germline ends came to 20 bases. The full variable domain, with the rest looked up from reference TRBV18 and TRBJ1-2, is NAGVMQNPRHLVRRRGQEARLRCSPMKGHSHVYWYRQLPEEGLKFMVYLQKENIIDESGMPKERFSAEFPKEGPSILRIQQVVRGDSAAYFCASSPRAGNRLSNYGYTFGSGTRLTVV.